The 22 T cell receptor beta chains in this list originate from one sample, sequenced in a study of OX40 agonist ivuxolimab in advanced cancers. TCRdb keeps only in-frame clones here, not all; method: immunoSEQ multiplex PCR. The data show roughly 80,000 clones, 85% to 95% seen once. Sequencing used CD4+ or CD8+ T cells sorted from blood, obtained in a trial of the OX40 agonist ivuxolimab. These receptors were collected from an adult with an advanced solid tumor such as melanoma, head and neck, liver or kidney cancer.

This clone appeared a single time. The V call is TRBV4-1, the J call TRBJ1-4; perhaps TRBD1 as D (5 bases). This CDR3 has 18 residues. The V gene lost 3 bases and the J gene lost 6 bases, with 23 bases spanning the gap. Germline V gives CDR1 MGHRA, CDR2 YSYEKL. CDR3 protein: CASSQGPGPLLLHEKLFF. The CDR3 DNA is TGCGCCAGCAGCCAGGGCCCGGGGCCTCTGCTCCTTCATGAAAAACTGTTTTTT.

The chain has TRBV27 and TRBJ2-7; perhaps TRBD2 as D (6 bases). Trimming cost V 5 bases and J 0 bases, with 14 bases left between them. The CDR3 has 15 amino acids. Per the germline V gene, CDR1 is MNHEY and CDR2 is SMNVEV (reference sequence). The CDR3 sequence: CASSLAGSASYEQYF. In DNA form, the CDR3 reads TGTGCCAGCAGTCTCGCGGGGTCGGCCTCCTACGAGCAGTACTTC.

The V and J genes are TRBV7-2 and TRBJ2-7; D is undetermined. The ends were cut back, 6 bases at V and 6 bases at J, with 15 bases in the middle. The CDR3 runs 13 residues. CDR1 is SGHTA, CDR2 FQGNSA, per germline. The CDR3 loop is CASRSTRSTEQYF. In DNA form, the CDR3 reads TGTGCCAGCAGATCGACGCGCTCCACCGAGCAGTACTTC.

CDR3 residues: CASSQGGLGRDTQYF. DNA of the CDR3: TGCGCCAGCAGCCAAGGGGGACTAGGGCGCGATACGCAGTATTTT. The gene calls are TRBV4-1 and TRBJ2-3; TRBD2 aligns across 8 bases. Looked up from germline, CDR1 is MGHRA and CDR2 is YSYEKL. The length of the CDR3 is 15 residues. Unmatched junction bases numbered 6, after V lost 1 base and J lost 6 bases.

V usage is TRBV7-2 and J usage is TRBJ2-1; perhaps TRBD2 as D (5 bases). Germline CDR1 and CDR2: SGHTA and FQGNSA. The CDR3 has 14 residues. Deletions cut 5 bases from V and 4 bases from J, with 12 bases between. DNA of the CDR3: TGTGCCAGCAGCCCCCCACTAGGGTACAATGAGCAGTTCTTC. Its protein is CASSPPLGYNEQFF.

The chain couples TRBV5-8 to TRBJ1-3, with 8 bases lining up with TRBD1. The germline V gene encodes CDR1 SGHTS and CDR2 YDEGEE. The CDR3 covers 15 residues. Losses at the gene ends were 4 bases for V and 4 bases for J; bases not matched to a gene: 7. CDR3 amino acids: CASSASTGDGNTIYF. The CDR3 DNA reads TGTGCCAGCAGCGCCTCGACAGGGGACGGAAACACCATATATTTT.

The V and J genes are TRBV27 and TRBJ2-7; 12 bases match TRBD2. CDR3 length: 14 amino acids. Germline V gives CDR1 MNHEY, CDR2 SMNVEV (reference sequence). The V and J ends lost 8 bases and 3 bases, in that order; junction bases with no gene match: 5. CDR3 nucleotide sequence: TGTGCCAGCCGACTAGCGGGAGACAACTACGAGCAGTACTTC. Protein sequence: CASRLAGDNYEQYF.

This clone was detected a few times. The chain carries TRBV10-2 and TRBJ1-6; D is uncertain. The V end lost 0 bases, the J end lost 4 bases, and 10 bases lay between the germline ends. Germline loops: CDR1 WSHSY, CDR2 SAAADI. This CDR3 has 16 residues. The CDR3 region is CASSESLGRYNSPLHF. Written as DNA, the CDR3 is TGCGCCAGCAGTGAGTCGCTAGGGAGGTATAATTCACCCCTCCACTTT.

The V and J genes are TRBV11-2 and TRBJ2-5, with D possibly matching TRBD1 (5 bases). The CDR3 runs 15 residues. Germline CDR1 reads SGHAT; CDR2 reads FQNNGV. Trimming took off 2 bases at V and 1 base at J, with 11 bases between the two ends. The CDR3 nucleotides read TGTGCCAGCAGCTTATCACCAGGGTCCCAAGAGACCCAGTACTTC. Translating it yields CASSLSPGSQETQYF. The entire variable domain, with the rest obtained from reference TRBV11-2 and TRBJ2-5, is as follows: EAGVAQSPRYKIIEKRQSVAFWCNPISGHATLYWYQQILGQGPKLLIQFQNNGVVDDSQLPKDRFSAERLKGVDSTLKIQPAKLEDSAVYLCASSLSPGSQETQYFGPGTRLLVL.

The chain combines TRBV6-5 with TRBJ2-7; weak D call: TRBD2 (6 bases). The CDR3 loop spans 11 amino acids. Trimming shortened V by 6 bases and J by 9 bases, and 12 bases separated the two germline ends. Germline loops: CDR1 MNHEY, CDR2 SVGAGI. The CDR3 protein is CASSSGRGQYF. Written as DNA, the CDR3 is TGTGCCAGCAGCAGCGGGCGCGGGCAGTACTTC.

The J gene is TRBJ2-2, the V gene TRBV4-3; possibly TRBD1 for D (6 bases). This CDR3 comprises 15 residues. V lost 3 bases to trimming and J lost 6 bases, with 14 bases between them. CDR1 and CDR2 from the germline V gene are LGHNA and YSLEER. DNA of the CDR3: TGCGCCAGCAGCCAGGCGCTACAGGGTTCCGGGGAGCTGTTTTTT. Protein product: CASSQALQGSGELFF.

The V call is TRBV19, the J call TRBJ2-1; 16 bases are a match to TRBD2. V was clipped by 2 bases and J by 6 bases; unmatched bases: 10. The CDR3 runs 19 residues. Germline CDR1 reads LNHDA; CDR2 reads SQIVND (reference sequence). The CDR3 nucleotides are TGTGCCAGTAGTATATTCCCGGGACTAGCGGGGGGGCTCGTCAATGAGCAGTTCTTC. Its protein is CASSIFPGLAGGLVNEQFF. The variable domain in full, completed from reference TRBV19 and TRBJ2-1, reads DGGITQSPKYLFRKEGQNVTLSCEQNLNHDAMYWYRQDPGQGLRLIYYSQIVNDFQKGDIAEGYSVSREKKESFPLTVTSAQKNPTAFYLCASSIFPGLAGGLVNEQFFGPGTRLTVL.

This chain joins TRBV27 and TRBJ2-2; tentatively, D is TRBD1 (5 bases). The germline V gene encodes CDR1 MNHEY and CDR2 SMNVEV (reference sequence). The V end was cut by 10 bases, the J end by 2 bases, with 11 bases between. The CDR3 has 13 residues. In DNA form, the CDR3 reads TGTGCCACAACATGGGGCAACACCGGGGAGCTGTTTTTT. This codes for CATTWGNTGELFF.

The chain carries TRBV11-2 and TRBJ1-5; D gene ambiguous. In germline, CDR1 is SGHAT, CDR2 FQNNGV. CDR3 size: 13 residues. Trimming cost V 4 bases and J 6 bases, with 10 bases left between them. The DNA for the CDR3 is TGTGCCAGCAGCTCTACTGTAGGTCAGCCCCAGCATTTT. This translates into CASSSTVGQPQHF.

V is TRBV4-3 and J is TRBJ2-2; 7 bases match TRBD2. V shed 0 bases and J 7 bases; nucleotides not matched to a gene: 14. This CDR3 contains 18 residues. CDR1 and CDR2 (germline): LGHNA, YSLEER. CDR3 in DNA: TGCGCCAGCAGCCAAGAGATCGGCACGGGAGGTGAGAGCGGGGAGCTGTTTTTT. It codes for CASSQEIGTGGESGELFF.

This chain links TRBV11-2 with TRBJ2-5; possible D gene TRBD1, 6 bases. Trimming left V 4 bases short and J 5 bases short, with 14 bases between. The germline V gene encodes CDR1 SGHAT and CDR2 FQNNGV. CDR3 length: 14 residues. Here the CDR3 reads CASSSTGSRETQYF. The CDR3 DNA reads TGTGCCAGCAGCTCTACAGGGAGCCGGGAGACCCAGTACTTC.

The chain links TRBV4-1 to TRBJ1-1; 7 positions agree with TRBD1. CDR1 and CDR2 from the germline V gene are MGHRA and YSYEKL. Trimming removed 3 bases from V and 0 bases from J; junction bases left unmatched: 4. CDR3 size: 15 residues. DNA for the CDR3: TGCGCCAGCAGCCACTCCGGGACAGTGAACACTGAAGCTTTCTTT. Its protein is CASSHSGTVNTEAFF.

The chain has TRBV7-8 and TRBJ1-2; no clear D. CDR1 and CDR2 from the germline V gene are SGHVS and FQNEAQ. Trimming left V 0 bases short and J 4 bases short, with 12 bases between. The CDR3 loop spans 15 amino acids. CDR3 residues: CASSLAGTGGYGYTF. The CDR3 region has the DNA TGTGCCAGCAGCTTAGCCGGTACCGGCGGCTATGGCTACACCTTC.

This clone was counted once. The V and J genes are TRBV4-1 and TRBJ2-3; D call uncertain. The V gene's germline CDR1 is MGHRA and CDR2 YSYEKL. Deletions cut 0 bases from V and 6 bases from J, with 10 bases between. The CDR3 loop spans 14 amino acids. The CDR3 nucleotides read TGCGCCAGCAGCCAAGAAGGCGTTGGGGATACGCAGTATTTT. Translation: CASSQEGVGDTQYF.

The rearrangement uses TRBV6-5 and TRBJ2-5; TRBD2 matches at 7 bases. Trimming at V came to 5 bases and at J to 4 bases, leaving 10 bases not matched to a gene. From germline, CDR1 is MNHEY and CDR2 SVGAGI. There are 15 residues in the CDR3. The CDR3 sequence is CASSPFRSGGETQYF. The CDR3 nucleotides read TGTGCCAGCAGTCCCTTCCGTTCGGGAGGAGAGACCCAGTACTTC.

This chain links TRBV21-1 with TRBJ2-5; the table's D call TRBD1 went unverified against the DNA. TRBV21-1 corresponds to a pseudogene. CDR3 length: 16 residues. CDR3: CASNRFSTARQETQYF. The CDR3 DNA sequence: TGTGCCAGCAACCGATTTTCTACAGCTCGCCAAGAGACCCAGTACTTC.

The V gene is TRBV12-5, the J gene TRBJ1-1; TRBD1 is a possible D gene (6 bases). V was cut by 3 bases and J by 7 bases, with 12 bases left in between. The CDR3 runs to 13 residues. Germline V CDR1 and CDR2: LGHNT, FRNRAP. The CDR3 DNA reads as TGTGCTAGTGGTTTTTCTGACAGGAATGAAGCTTTCTTT. As protein: CASGFSDRNEAFF.